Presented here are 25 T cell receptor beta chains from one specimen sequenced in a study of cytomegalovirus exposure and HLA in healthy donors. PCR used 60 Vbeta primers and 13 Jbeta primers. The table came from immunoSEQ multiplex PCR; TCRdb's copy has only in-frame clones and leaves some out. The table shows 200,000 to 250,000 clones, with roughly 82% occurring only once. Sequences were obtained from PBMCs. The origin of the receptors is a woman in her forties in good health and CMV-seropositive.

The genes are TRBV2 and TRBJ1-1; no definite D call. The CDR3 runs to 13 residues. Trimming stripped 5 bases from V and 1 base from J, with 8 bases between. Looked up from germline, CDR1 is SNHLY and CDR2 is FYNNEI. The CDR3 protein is CASSPTRNTEAFF. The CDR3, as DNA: TGTGCCAGCAGTCCCACACGGAACACTGAAGCTTTCTTT.

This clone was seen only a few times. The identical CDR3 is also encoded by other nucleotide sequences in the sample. The CDR3 region has the DNA TGCGCCAGCAGCCCCGCAGGGGGAGGCTATGGCTACACCTTC. Amino acid sequence: CASSPAGGGYGYTF. The rearrangement uses TRBV5-1 and TRBJ1-2, with 7 bases identical to TRBD1. CDR1 and CDR2 (germline): SGHRS, YFSETQ. CDR3 length: 14 amino acids. The V gene end was trimmed by 4 bases and the J gene end by 4 bases; junction bases not matched to a gene: 7.

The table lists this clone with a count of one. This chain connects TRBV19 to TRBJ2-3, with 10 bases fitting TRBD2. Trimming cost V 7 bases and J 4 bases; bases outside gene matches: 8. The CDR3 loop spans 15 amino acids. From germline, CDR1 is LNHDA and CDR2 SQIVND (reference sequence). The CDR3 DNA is TGTGCCAGTACCCAACTAGCGGGGCAGTCAGATACGCAGTATTTT. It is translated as CASTQLAGQSDTQYF.

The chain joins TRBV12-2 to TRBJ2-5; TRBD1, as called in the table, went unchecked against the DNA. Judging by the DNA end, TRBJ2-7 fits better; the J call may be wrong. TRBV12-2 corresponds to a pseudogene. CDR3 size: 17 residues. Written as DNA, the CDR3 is TGTGCAAGTCGCTTAATAACGGGACAGATGAGCTCCTACGAGCAGTACTTC. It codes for CASRLITGQMSSYEQYF.

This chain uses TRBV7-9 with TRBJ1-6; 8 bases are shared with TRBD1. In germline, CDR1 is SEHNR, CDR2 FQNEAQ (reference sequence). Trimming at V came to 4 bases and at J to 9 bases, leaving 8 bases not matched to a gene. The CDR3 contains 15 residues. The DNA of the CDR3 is TGTGCCAGCAGCTCAACCAGACAGGGGATTTCACCCCTCCACTTT. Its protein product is CASSSTRQGISPLHF.

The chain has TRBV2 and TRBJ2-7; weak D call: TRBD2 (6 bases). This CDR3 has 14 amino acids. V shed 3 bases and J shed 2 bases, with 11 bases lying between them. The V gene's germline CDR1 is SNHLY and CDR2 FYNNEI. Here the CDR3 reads CASSEEAGTYEQYF. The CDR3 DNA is TGTGCCAGCAGTGAGGAGGCGGGGACCTACGAGCAGTACTTC.

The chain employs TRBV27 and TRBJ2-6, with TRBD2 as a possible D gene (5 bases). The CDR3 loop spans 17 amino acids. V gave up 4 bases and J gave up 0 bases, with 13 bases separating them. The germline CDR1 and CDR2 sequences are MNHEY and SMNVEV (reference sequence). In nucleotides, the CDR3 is TGTGCCAGCAGTTCCTTCCCACGGGACTCTGGGGCCAACGTCCTGACTTTC. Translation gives CASSSFPRDSGANVLTF.

The CDR3 DNA follows: TGTGCCAGCAGTGACGGGGCCAGGACACCCCTCCACTTT. Protein product: CASSDGARTPLHF. This chain connects TRBV6-4 to TRBJ1-6, with a tentative D call TRBD1 (5 bases). The V end lost 2 bases, the J end lost 11 bases, and 10 bases lay between the germline ends. The CDR3 length is 13 residues. Germline V gives CDR1 MRHNA, CDR2 SNTAGT.

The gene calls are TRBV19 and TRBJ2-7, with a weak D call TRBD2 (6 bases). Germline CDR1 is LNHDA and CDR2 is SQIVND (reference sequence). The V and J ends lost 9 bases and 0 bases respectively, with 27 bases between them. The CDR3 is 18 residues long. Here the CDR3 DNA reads TGTGCCAGCCCCCACGGGGGAAGGCTGGGCCAGGTCTCCTACGAGCAGTACTTC. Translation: CASPHGGRLGQVSYEQYF.

CDR3 nucleotide sequence: TGTGCCTGGACCCAGGGTGTCATCTCAAGCTCCTACGAGCAGTACTTC. It specifies CAWTQGVISSSYEQYF. The chain uses TRBV30 and TRBJ2-5, with D possibly matching TRBD1 (5 bases). Near its end, the DNA agrees better with TRBJ2-7, so the J call may be wrong. In germline, CDR1 is GTSNPN, CDR2 SVGIG (reference sequence). The CDR3 length is 16 residues.

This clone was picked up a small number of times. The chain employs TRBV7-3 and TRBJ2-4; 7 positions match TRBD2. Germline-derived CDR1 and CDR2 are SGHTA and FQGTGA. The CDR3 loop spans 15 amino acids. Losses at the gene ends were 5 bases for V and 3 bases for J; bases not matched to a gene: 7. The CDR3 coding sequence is TGTGCCAGCAGCCAAGGCAGGGAGGGCAAAAACATTCAGTACTTC. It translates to CASSQGREGKNIQYF. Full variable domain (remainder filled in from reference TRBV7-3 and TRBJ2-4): GAGVSQTPSNKVTEKGKYVELRCDPISGHTALYWYRQSLGQGPEFLIYFQGTGAADDSGLPNDRFFAVRPEGSVSTLKIQRTERGDSAVYLCASSQGREGKNIQYFGAGTRLSVL.

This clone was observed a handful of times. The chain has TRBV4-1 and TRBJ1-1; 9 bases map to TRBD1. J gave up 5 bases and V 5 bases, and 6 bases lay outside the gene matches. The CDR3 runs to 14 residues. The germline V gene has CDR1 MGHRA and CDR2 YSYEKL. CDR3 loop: CASSYRDRDTEAFF. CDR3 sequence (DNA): TGCGCCAGCAGCTACCGGGACAGGGATACTGAAGCTTTCTTT.

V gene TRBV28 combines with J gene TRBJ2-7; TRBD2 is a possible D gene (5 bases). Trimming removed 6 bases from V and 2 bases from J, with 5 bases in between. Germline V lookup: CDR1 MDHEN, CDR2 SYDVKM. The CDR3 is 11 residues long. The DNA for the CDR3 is TGTGCCAGCAGGGAGGCCTACGAGCAGTACTTC. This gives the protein CASREAYEQYF.

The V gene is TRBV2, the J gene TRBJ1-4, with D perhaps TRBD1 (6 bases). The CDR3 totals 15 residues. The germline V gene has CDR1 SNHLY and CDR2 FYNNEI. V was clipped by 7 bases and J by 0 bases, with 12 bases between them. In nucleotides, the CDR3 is TGTGCCAGCAAGGTCGAGGGGGCAACTAATGAAAAACTGTTTTTT. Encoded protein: CASKVEGATNEKLFF.

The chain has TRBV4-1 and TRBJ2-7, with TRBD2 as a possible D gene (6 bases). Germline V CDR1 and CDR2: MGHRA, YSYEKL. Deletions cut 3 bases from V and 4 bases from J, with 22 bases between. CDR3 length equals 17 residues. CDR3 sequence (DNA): TGCGCCAGCAGCCAGATAAGCGGGTGGCAAGGCGTTTACGAGCAGTACTTC. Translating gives CASSQISGWQGVYEQYF.

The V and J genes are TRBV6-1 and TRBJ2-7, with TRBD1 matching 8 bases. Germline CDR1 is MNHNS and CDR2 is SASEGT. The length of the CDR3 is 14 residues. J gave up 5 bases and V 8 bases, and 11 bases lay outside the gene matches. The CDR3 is CASLWTGSPDEQYF. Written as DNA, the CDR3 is TGTGCCAGCCTATGGACAGGGTCCCCCGACGAGCAGTACTTC.

The CDR3 sequence is CASSFASGPRDNEQFF. DNA for the CDR3: TGTGCCAGCAGTTTCGCTAGCGGCCCAAGGGACAATGAGCAGTTCTTC. V is TRBV6-5 and J is TRBJ2-1; 7 positions match TRBD2. This CDR3 region has 16 residues. With 4 bases clipped from V and 5 bases from J, the junction kept 11 bases outside the gene matches. Germline V lookup: CDR1 MNHEY, CDR2 SVGAGI.

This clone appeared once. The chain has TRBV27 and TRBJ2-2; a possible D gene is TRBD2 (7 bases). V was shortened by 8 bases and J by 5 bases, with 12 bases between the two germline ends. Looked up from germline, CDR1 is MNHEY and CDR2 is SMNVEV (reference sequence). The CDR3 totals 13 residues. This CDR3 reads CASRGRGTGELFF. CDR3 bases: TGTGCCAGCCGGGGGAGGGGGACCGGGGAGCTGTTTTTT.

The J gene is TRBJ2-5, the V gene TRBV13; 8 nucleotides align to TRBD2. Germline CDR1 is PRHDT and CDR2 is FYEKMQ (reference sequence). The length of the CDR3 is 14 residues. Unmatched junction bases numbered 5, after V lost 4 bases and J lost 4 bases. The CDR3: CASSYPLAGETQYF. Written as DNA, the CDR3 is TGTGCCAGCAGCTACCCTCTAGCGGGAGAGACCCAGTACTTC.

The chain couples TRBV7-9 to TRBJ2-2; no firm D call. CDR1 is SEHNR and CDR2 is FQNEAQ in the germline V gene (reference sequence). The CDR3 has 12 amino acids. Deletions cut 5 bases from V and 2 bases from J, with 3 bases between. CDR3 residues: CASSLNTGELFF. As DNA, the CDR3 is TGTGCCAGCAGCCTTAACACCGGGGAGCTGTTTTTT.

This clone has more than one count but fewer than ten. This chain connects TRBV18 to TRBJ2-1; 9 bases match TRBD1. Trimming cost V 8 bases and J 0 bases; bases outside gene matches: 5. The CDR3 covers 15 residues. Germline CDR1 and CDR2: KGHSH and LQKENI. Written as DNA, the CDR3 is TGTGCCAGCGCCGAGGGACAGGGCTCCTACAATGAGCAGTTCTTC. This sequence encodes CASAEGQGSYNEQFF.

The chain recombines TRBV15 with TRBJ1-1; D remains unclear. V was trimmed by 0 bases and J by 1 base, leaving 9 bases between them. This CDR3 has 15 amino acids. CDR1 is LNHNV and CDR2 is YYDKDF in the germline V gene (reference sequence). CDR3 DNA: TGTGCCACCAGCAGAGATTACGCGGGGAACACTGAAGCTTTCTTT. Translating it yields CATSRDYAGNTEAFF.

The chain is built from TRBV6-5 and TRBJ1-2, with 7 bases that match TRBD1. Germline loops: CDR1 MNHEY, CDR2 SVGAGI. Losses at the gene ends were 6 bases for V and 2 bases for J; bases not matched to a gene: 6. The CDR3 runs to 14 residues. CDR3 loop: CASRRDSTNYGYTF. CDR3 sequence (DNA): TGTGCCAGCAGGCGGGACAGTACAAACTATGGCTACACCTTC.

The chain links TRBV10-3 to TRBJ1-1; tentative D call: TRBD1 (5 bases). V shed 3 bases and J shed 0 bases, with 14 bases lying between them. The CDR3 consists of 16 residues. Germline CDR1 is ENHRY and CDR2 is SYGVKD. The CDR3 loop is CAISDLDRLLNTEAFF. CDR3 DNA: TGTGCCATCAGTGACCTAGACAGATTACTGAACACTGAAGCTTTCTTT.

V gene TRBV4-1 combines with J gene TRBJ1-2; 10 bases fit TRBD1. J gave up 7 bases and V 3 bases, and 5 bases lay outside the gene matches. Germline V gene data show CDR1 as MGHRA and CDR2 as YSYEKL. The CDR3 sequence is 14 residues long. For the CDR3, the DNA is TGCGCCAGCAGCCACCCGGGACAGGGGTCTGGCTACACCTTC. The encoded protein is CASSHPGQGSGYTF.